One and the same sample provided the 5 T cell receptor beta chains below, sequenced in a study of cytomegalovirus exposure and HLA in healthy donors (TCRdb year 2017). The library was made by the immunoSEQ multiplex PCR assay. For the multiplex PCR, a mixture combining 60 forward primers for TCR Vbeta segments and 13 reverse primers for TCR Jbeta segments was used. Entries here come from immuneACCESS through TCRdb and include only in-frame sequences with V and J called. Some clones fail to appear in such tables; in the studies checked, an unresolved V gene covers under half of the shortfall, and the cause of the remainder is unknown. This sample lists 84,000 or so clones; roughly 80% were detected once. The top ten hold roughly 3.7% of the sample. Sequencing input: PBMCs. The receptors come from a man aged 25 to 40 in good health and CMV-seronegative.

CDR3 nucleotide sequence: TGTGCCAGCAGCTTAGACTACGGGGACAGGCTTAATGGCTACACCTTC. This codes for CASSLDYGDRLNGYTF. V is TRBV11-2 and J is TRBJ1-2, with TRBD1 matching over 8 bases. The CDR3 has 16 amino acids. J gave up 6 bases and V 0 bases, and 9 bases lay outside the gene matches. Germline V gene lookup returns CDR1 SGHAT and CDR2 FQNNGV. Full variable domain (rest looked up from reference TRBV11-2 and TRBJ1-2): EAGVAQSPRYKIIEKRQSVAFWCNPISGHATLYWYQQILGQGPKLLIQFQNNGVVDDSQLPKDRFSAERLKGVDSTLKIQPAKLEDSAVYLCASSLDYGDRLNGYTFGSGTRLTVV.

This rearrangement joins TRBV5-1 to TRBJ2-1; TRBD2 matches 14 bases. Germline V gene sequence: CDR1 SGHRS, CDR2 YFSETQ. V trimming: 4 bases; J trimming: 7 bases; junction bases outside the gene matches: 7. The CDR3 is 16 amino acids. This CDR3 reads CASSETGTSGSNEQFF. In nucleotides, the CDR3 is TGCGCCAGCAGCGAAACTGGGACTAGCGGGAGTAATGAGCAGTTCTTC.

This chain connects TRBV6-5 to TRBJ1-2, with TRBD1 matching over 9 bases. Trimming took 6 bases from V and 6 from J; bases not matched to a gene: 11. The germline gives CDR1 MNHEY, CDR2 SVGAGI. CDR3 length: 15 amino acids. The CDR3 region is CASSLNRGRYHGYTF. As DNA, the CDR3 is TGTGCCAGCAGCCTCAACAGGGGGCGGTATCATGGCTACACCTTC.

This clone has only one observation. The rearrangement uses TRBV11-2 and TRBJ2-3, with 7 bases aligning to TRBD2. CDR3 length: 17 amino acids. Germline V gives CDR1 SGHAT, CDR2 FQNNGV. J was trimmed by 0 bases and V by 3 bases; bases with no gene match: 9. The chain's CDR3 is CASSFLGQRGSTDTQYF. For the CDR3, the DNA is TGTGCCAGCAGCTTCCTAGGTCAGCGGGGAAGCACAGATACGCAGTATTTT.

This chain joins TRBV9 and TRBJ2-3; D ambiguous. The germline V gene encodes CDR1 SGDLS and CDR2 YYNGEE. The V and J ends lost 0 bases and 6 bases respectively, with 11 bases between them. The CDR3 covers 14 residues. The DNA for the CDR3 is TGTGCCAGCAGCGTAGAGGCTAGGCGGGATACGCAGTATTTT. It encodes CASSVEARRDTQYF. Using reference TRBV9 and TRBJ2-3 for the parts outside the CDR3, the full variable domain is DSGVTQTPKHLITATGQRVTLRCSPRSGDLSVYWYQQSLDQGLQFLIQYYNGEERAKGNILERFSAQQFPDLHSELNLSSLELGDSALYFCASSVEARRDTQYFGPGTRLTVL.